This TCR beta chain was documented in a study of T cells after posttransplantation cyclophosphamide. General observations from the study: Donor-recipient repertoire similarity was low at 1-2 months, rising over year one. Skin or GI-infiltrating T cells shared few TRB sequences with blood.

Trimming took 4 bases from V and 7 from J, leaving 16 bases between them. The germline V gene has CDR1 LNHDA and CDR2 SQIVND (reference sequence). The CDR3 has 14 amino acids. The method was immunoSEQ multiplex PCR; TCRdb's version includes in-frame clones alone and lacks a portion of them. In the table there are around 12,000 clones, approximately 2% of which are singletons. A marrow graft followed busulfan-fludarabine conditioning, with cyclophosphamide on days +3 and +4. Concerning this clone itself: Its antigen is as yet unknown.

This TCR was sampled from a male patient aged 25-45 years who received an allogeneic stem cell transplant from a related donor, was CMV-positive, and had no GVHD. The graft donor may account for some of the T cells. The chain joins TRBV19 to TRBJ1-2; D gene uncertain. The sequencing used PBMCs, collected after allogeneic stem cell transplant with posttransplant cyclophosphamide. CDR3 region: CASSTLEGPSGYTF. CDR3 bases: TGTGCCAGTAGTACCCTCGAGGGCCCGTCTGGCTACACCTTC.